This is a list of T cell receptor beta chains from one sample in a study of blood T cell repertoires in COVID-19. TCRdb's table, derived via immunoSEQ multiplex PCR, lists solely in-frame clones and lacks some. The table lists around 170,000 clones, about 82% of them singletons. Sequencing was performed on PBMCs or T cells enriched from blood (not recorded which). Receptors originate from a woman younger than 45 who had recovered from COVID-19. CDR3s include the opening cysteine and the closing phenylalanine or tryptophan. D genes are given only for firm matches. Clone size, where shown, is once, few, many, or a class for clones that have expanded.

TRBV5-5	NA	TRBJ2-7	NA	CASSLRQGGYEQYF	TGTGCCAGCAGCTTGAGGCAGGGCGGCTACGAGCAGTACTTC
TRBV2	TRBD1	TRBJ1-1	NA	CASSGLGQGAPNTEAFF	TGTGCCAGCAGCGGGCTGGGACAGGGCGCACCGAACACTGAAGCTTTCTTT
TRBV27	NA	TRBJ1-4	NA	CASSSGGDNEKLFF	TGTGCCAGCAGTTCGGGGGGCGATAATGAAAAACTGTTTTTT
TRBV12-3/TRBV12-4	TRBD1	TRBJ1-2	NA	CASSLLGGEGYTF	TGTGCCAGCAGCCTATTAGGGGGCGAGGGCTACACCTTC
TRBV3-1/TRBV3-2	TRBD1	TRBJ1-3	NA	CASSQGTGMNTIYF	TGTGCCAGCAGCCAAGGGACAGGGATGAACACCATATATTTT
TRBV6-5	TRBD2	TRBJ2-1	NA	CASSYGGSTYNEQFF	TGTGCCAGCAGTTACGGCGGGAGTACTTACAATGAGCAGTTCTTC
TRBV7-9	TRBD2	TRBJ2-7	NA	CASSSWTSGSVYEQYF	TGTGCCAGCAGCTCCTGGACTAGCGGGAGTGTGTACGAGCAGTACTTC
TRBV13	NA	TRBJ1-3	once	CASSPYGNSGNTIYF	TGTGCCAGCAGCCCCTACGGGAACTCTGGAAACACCATATATTTT
TRBV7-9	TRBD2	TRBJ2-1	NA	CASSLASGRATNEQFF	TGTGCCAGCAGCTTGGCTAGCGGGAGGGCTACAAATGAGCAGTTCTTC
TRBV7-8	TRBD2	TRBJ2-1	NA	CASSLWGSGTNEQFF	TGTGCCAGCAGCTTGTGGGGTAGCGGGACTAATGAGCAGTTCTTC
TRBV7-9	NA	TRBJ2-2	NA	CASTKTRRGSTGELFF	TGTGCCAGCACCAAAACCCGCAGGGGCAGCACCGGGGAGCTGTTTTTT
TRBV6-5	TRBD1	TRBJ1-1	NA	CASLGRGTDTEAFF	TGTGCCAGCTTAGGCCGAGGGACAGACACTGAAGCTTTCTTT
TRBV18	TRBD1	TRBJ1-1	once	CASSKGQGGTEAFF	TGTGCCAGCTCAAAGGGACAGGGAGGCACTGAAGCTTTCTTT
TRBV19	TRBD1	TRBJ2-1	NA	CASNPGQYNEQFF	TGTGCCAGTAACCCGGGACAGTACAATGAGCAGTTCTTC
TRBV2	TRBD1	TRBJ1-4	NA	CASSEGVRGGNEKLFF	TGTGCCAGCAGTGAAGGGGTGAGAGGGGGCAATGAAAAACTGTTTTTT
TRBV6-5	NA	TRBJ2-1	NA	CASSIRYTRNNEQFF	TGTGCCAGCAGTATAAGGTATACTAGGAACAATGAGCAGTTCTTC
TRBV6-1	NA	TRBJ2-1	NA	CASSEFKLLEQFF	TGTGCCAGCAGTGAATTCAAGCTCCTCGAGCAGTTCTTC
TRBV14	TRBD2	TRBJ2-3	NA	CASTRLAGGTDTQYF	TGTGCCAGTACCAGACTAGCGGGAGGGACAGATACGCAGTATTTT
TRBV2	NA	TRBJ2-7	once	CASSLYEQYF	TGTGCCAGCAGCCTCTACGAGCAGTACTTC
TRBV9	NA	TRBJ1-2	NA	CASSVSGSTGSNYGYTF	TGTGCCAGCAGCGTTTCAGGGTCAACTGGTTCCAACTATGGCTACACCTTC
TRBV29-1	TRBD1	TRBJ1-5	NA	CSVVTQGSNQPQHF	TGCAGCGTTGTGACACAGGGGAGCAATCAGCCCCAGCATTTT
TRBV5-4	NA	TRBJ1-3	NA	CATAPGLSGNTIYF	TGTGCCACCGCCCCAGGGCTCTCTGGAAACACCATATATTTT
TRBV2	NA	TRBJ2-1	NA	CASARTGINNEQFF	TGTGCCAGCGCACGAACGGGAATCAACAATGAGCAGTTCTTC
TRBV5-5	TRBD1	TRBJ2-5	many	CASSHLGQDQETQYF	TGTGCCAGCAGCCACTTGGGACAGGACCAAGAGACCCAGTACTTC
TRBV30	NA	TRBJ2-5	NA	CAWSERGPETQYF	TGTGCCTGGAGTGAGCGCGGGCCAGAGACCCAGTACTTC
TRBV11-3	TRBD1	TRBJ2-1	NA	CASSSIRDRGDNEQFF	TGTGCCAGCAGCTCCATCCGGGACAGGGGGGACAATGAGCAGTTCTTC
TRBV29-1	NA	TRBJ1-5	NA	CSVGVGADNQPQHF	TGCAGCGTTGGAGTAGGGGCGGACAATCAGCCCCAGCATTTT
TRBV4-2	NA	TRBJ2-1	NA	CASSQDPAVSGNEQFF	TGTGCCAGCAGCCAAGATCCAGCGGTTAGCGGCAATGAGCAGTTCTTC
TRBV7-9	NA	TRBJ1-4	NA	CASSGEQGGKLFF	TGTGCCAGCAGCGGTGAACAGGGAGGGAAACTGTTTTTT
TRBV2	NA	TRBJ2-3	NA	CASSALGTDTQYF	TGTGCCAGCAGTGCCTTAGGCACAGATACGCAGTATTTT
TRBV6-5	TRBD1	TRBJ1-5	NA	CASSFTGTGGQPQHF	TGTGCCAGCAGTTTTACCGGGACAGGGGGCCAGCCCCAGCATTTT
TRBV7-2	TRBD2	TRBJ2-7	NA	CASSSGTFYEQYF	TGTGCCAGCAGTAGCGGGACCTTTTACGAGCAGTACTTC
TRBV3-1/TRBV3-2	NA	TRBJ2-2	NA	CASSQVGGLFF	TGTGCCAGCAGCCAAGTTGGAGGTCTGTTTTTT
TRBV28	NA	TRBJ1-3	NA	CASSPSDRLSSGNTIYF	TGTGCCAGCAGTCCTTCGGACAGACTGAGCTCTGGAAACACCATATATTTT
TRBV28	NA	TRBJ2-1	few	CASSFRGYDNEQFF	TGTGCCAGCAGTTTCCGGGGGTACGACAATGAGCAGTTCTTC
TRBV19	TRBD1	TRBJ2-5	NA	CASSTTGGLETQYF	TGTGCCAGTAGTACGACAGGGGGCCTGGAGACCCAGTACTTC
TRBV18	NA	TRBJ2-5	NA	CASSPGWRVQETQYF	TGTGCCAGCTCACCAGGGTGGCGGGTCCAGGAGACCCAGTACTTC
TRBV20-1	NA	TRBJ2-7	NA	CSATTNYEQYF	TGCAGTGCTACGACTAACTACGAGCAGTACTTC
TRBV28	TRBD1	TRBJ1-2	once	CASSPGTGWRTGNYGYTF	TGTGCCAGCAGTCCCGGGACAGGGTGGAGGACGGGTAACTATGGCTACACCTTC
TRBV9	NA	TRBJ2-2	NA	CASSVAGAGTGELFF	TGTGCCAGCAGCGTAGCGGGAGCGGGCACCGGGGAGCTGTTTTTT
TRBV25-1	TRBD1	TRBJ1-6	NA	CASSVTGSNSPLHF	TGTGCCAGCAGTGTGACAGGGTCAAATTCACCCCTCCACTTT
TRBV18	NA	TRBJ2-5	NA	CASSPPTRVQETQYF	TGTGCCAGCTCACCACCGACTCGGGTCCAAGAGACCCAGTACTTC
TRBV28	NA	TRBJ1-5	NA	CASSLDSSNQPQHF	TGTGCCAGCAGTTTAGACAGTAGCAATCAGCCCCAGCATTTT
TRBV27	TRBD2	TRBJ2-5	NA	CASSLLAGQETQYF	TGTGCCAGCAGCTTACTAGCGGGGCAAGAGACCCAGTACTTC
TRBV5-1	TRBD1	TRBJ2-5	NA	CASTVPRAGGGETQYF	TGCGCCAGCACCGTCCCAAGGGCAGGGGGCGGTGAGACCCAGTACTTC
TRBV7-8	TRBD1	TRBJ2-5	NA	CASSFPGQSGETQYF	TGTGCCAGCAGCTTTCCGGGACAGTCGGGAGAGACCCAGTACTTC
TRBV28	TRBD1	TRBJ1-1	NA	CASSPQGANSLEAFF	TGTGCCAGCAGCCCACAGGGGGCAAATTCCCTTGAAGCTTTCTTT
TRBV6-5	NA	TRBJ1-2	NA	CASSYEDDYGYTF	TGTGCCAGCAGTTACGAGGATGACTATGGCTACACCTTC
TRBV7-6	NA	TRBJ2-2	NA	CASSSYRADTGELFF	TGTGCCAGCAGTTCTTACAGGGCGGACACCGGGGAGCTGTTTTTT